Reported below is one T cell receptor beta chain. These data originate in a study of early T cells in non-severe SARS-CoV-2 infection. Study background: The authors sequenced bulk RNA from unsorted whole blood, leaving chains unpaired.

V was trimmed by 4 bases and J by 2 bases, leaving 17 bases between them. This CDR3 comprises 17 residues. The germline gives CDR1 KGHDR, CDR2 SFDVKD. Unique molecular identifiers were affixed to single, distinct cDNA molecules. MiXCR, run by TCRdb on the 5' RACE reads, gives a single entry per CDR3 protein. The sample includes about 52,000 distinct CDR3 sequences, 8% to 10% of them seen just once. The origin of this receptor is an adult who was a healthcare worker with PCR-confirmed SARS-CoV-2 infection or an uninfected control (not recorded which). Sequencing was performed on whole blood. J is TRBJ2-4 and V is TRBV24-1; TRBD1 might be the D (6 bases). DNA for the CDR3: TGTGCCACCAGTGACCGACAACAGGGCGGGTCCAAAAACATTCAGTACTTC. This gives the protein CATSDRQQGGSKNIQYF.